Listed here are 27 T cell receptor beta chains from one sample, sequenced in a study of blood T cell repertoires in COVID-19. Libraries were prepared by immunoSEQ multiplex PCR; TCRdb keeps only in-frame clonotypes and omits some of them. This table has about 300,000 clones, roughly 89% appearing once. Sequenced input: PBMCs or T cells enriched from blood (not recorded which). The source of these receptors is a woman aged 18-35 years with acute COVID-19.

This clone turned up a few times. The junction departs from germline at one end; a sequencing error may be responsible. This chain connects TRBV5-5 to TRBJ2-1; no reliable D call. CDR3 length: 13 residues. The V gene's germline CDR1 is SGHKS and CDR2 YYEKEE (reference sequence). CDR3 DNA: TGTGCCAGCAGGTTGGCTTCGAGCAATGAGCAGTTCTTC. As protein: CASRLASSNEQFF.

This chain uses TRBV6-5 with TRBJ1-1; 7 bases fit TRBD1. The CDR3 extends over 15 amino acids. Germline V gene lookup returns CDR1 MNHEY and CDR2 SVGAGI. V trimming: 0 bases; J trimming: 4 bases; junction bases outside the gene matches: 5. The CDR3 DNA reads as TGTGCCAGCAGTTACTCACAGGGGTCGGGCACTGAAGCTTTCTTT. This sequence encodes CASSYSQGSGTEAFF.

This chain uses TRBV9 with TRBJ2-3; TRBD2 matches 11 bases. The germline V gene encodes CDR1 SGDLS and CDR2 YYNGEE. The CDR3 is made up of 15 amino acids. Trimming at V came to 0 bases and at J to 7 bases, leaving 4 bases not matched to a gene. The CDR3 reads CASSVGVAGGNTQYF. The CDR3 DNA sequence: TGTGCCAGCAGCGTAGGGGTAGCGGGAGGGAATACGCAGTATTTT.

DNA of the CDR3: TGTGCCACCAGCGCCTACGGGACTAGCGGTTACAATGAGCAGTTCTTC. This gives the protein CATSAYGTSGYNEQFF. This chain joins TRBV15 and TRBJ2-1, with TRBD2 matching over 11 bases. This CDR3 is 16 amino acids long. V lost 5 bases, J lost 4 bases, and 7 bases stayed unmatched. Germline V gene lookup returns CDR1 LNHNV and CDR2 YYDKDF (reference sequence).

The DNA for the CDR3 is TGTGCCAGCACCCGGGACAGGGATAATGGCTACACCTTC. Encoded protein: CASTRDRDNGYTF. The chain links TRBV6-5 to TRBJ1-2, with 9 positions matching TRBD1. The J segment lost 6 bases and the V segment lost 7 bases, leaving 6 bases of the junction unmatched. The CDR3 consists of 13 residues. From germline, CDR1 is MNHEY and CDR2 SVGAGI.

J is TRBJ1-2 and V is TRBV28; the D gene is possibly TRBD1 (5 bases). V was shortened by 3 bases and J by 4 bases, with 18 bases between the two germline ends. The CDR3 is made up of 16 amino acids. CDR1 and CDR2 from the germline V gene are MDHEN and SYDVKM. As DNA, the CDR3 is TGTGCCAGCAGTTTCAAAAGGGGCAAGGCTTCCTATGGCTACACCTTC. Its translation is CASSFKRGKASYGYTF.

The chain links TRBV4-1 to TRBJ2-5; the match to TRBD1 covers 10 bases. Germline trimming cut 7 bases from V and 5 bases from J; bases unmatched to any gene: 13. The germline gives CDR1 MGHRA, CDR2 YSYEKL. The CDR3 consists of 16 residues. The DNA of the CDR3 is TGCGCCAGCACTCAAACCGGGACAGGGGTCTTGGAGACCCAGTACTTC. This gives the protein CASTQTGTGVLETQYF.

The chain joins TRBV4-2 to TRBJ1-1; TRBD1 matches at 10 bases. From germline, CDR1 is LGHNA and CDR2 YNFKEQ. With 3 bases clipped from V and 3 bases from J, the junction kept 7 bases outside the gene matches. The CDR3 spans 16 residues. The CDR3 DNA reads TGTGCCAGCAGCCATGTGACAGGGGGCAAGGACACTGAAGCTTTCTTT. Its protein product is CASSHVTGGKDTEAFF.

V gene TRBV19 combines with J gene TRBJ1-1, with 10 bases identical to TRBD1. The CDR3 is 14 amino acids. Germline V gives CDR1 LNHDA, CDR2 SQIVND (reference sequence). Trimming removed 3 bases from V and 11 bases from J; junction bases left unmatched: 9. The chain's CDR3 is CASSIRDRGPAAFF. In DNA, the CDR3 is TGTGCCAGTAGTATCCGGGACAGGGGACCGGCGGCTTTCTTT.

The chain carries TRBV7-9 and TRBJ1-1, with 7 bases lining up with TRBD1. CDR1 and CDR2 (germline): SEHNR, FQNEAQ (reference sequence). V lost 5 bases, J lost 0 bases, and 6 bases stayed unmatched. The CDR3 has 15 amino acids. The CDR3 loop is CASSSRTGLNTEAFF. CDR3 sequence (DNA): TGTGCCAGCAGCAGCCGGACAGGCTTGAACACTGAAGCTTTCTTT.

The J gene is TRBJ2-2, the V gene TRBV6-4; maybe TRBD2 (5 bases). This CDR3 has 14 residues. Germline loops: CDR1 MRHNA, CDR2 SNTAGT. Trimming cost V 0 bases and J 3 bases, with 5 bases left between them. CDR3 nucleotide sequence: TGTGCCAGCAGTGACTCACTAGACACCGGGGAGCTGTTTTTT. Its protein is CASSDSLDTGELFF.

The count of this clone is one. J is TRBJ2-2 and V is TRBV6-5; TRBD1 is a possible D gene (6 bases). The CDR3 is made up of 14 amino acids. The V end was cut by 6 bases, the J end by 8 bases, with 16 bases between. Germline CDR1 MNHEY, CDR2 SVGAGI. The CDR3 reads CASSDRQGRGELFF. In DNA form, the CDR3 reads TGTGCCAGCAGCGACAGGCAGGGTAGAGGGGAGCTGTTTTTT.

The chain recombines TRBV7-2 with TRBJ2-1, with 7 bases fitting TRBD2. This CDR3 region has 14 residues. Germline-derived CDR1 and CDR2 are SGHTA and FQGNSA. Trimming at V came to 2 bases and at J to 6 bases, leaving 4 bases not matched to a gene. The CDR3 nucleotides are TGTGCCAGCAGCTTATCGTGGGGGGGCAATGAGCAGTTCTTC. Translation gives CASSLSWGGNEQFF.

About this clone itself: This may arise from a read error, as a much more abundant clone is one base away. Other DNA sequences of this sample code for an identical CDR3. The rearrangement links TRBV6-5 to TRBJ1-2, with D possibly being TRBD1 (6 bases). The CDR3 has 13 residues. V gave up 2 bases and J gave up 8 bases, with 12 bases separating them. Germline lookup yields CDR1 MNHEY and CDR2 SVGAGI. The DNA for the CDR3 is TGTGCCAGCAGTTACAACAGGGAAGGCGGCTACACCTTC. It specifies CASSYNREGGYTF.

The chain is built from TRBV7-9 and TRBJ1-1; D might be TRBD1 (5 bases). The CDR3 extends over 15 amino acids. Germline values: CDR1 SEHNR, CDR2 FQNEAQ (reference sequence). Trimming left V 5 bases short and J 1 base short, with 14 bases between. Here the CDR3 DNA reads TGTGCCAGCAGCCCACTGTTAGGGGCGAACACTGAAGCTTTCTTT. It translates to CASSPLLGANTEAFF.

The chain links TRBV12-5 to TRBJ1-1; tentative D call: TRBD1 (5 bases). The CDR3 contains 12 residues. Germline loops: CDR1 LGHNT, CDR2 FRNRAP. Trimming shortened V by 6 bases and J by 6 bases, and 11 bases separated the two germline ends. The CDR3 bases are TGTGCTAGTGGCCTAAGGGGATCTGAAGCTTTCTTT. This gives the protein CASGLRGSEAFF.

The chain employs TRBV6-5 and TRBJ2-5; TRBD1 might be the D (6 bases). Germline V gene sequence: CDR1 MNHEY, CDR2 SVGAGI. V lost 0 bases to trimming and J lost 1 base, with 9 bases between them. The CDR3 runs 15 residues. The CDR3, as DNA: TGTGCCAGCAGTTACTCGAGGGGGAGCCAAGAGACCCAGTACTTC. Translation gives CASSYSRGSQETQYF.

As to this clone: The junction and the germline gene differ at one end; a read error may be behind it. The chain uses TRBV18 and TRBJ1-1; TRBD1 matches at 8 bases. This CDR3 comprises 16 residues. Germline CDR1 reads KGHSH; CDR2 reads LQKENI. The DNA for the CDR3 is TGTGCCAGTTCACTACTATTGGACAGGGACTCCACTGAAGCTTTCTTT. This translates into CASSLLLDRDSTEAFF.

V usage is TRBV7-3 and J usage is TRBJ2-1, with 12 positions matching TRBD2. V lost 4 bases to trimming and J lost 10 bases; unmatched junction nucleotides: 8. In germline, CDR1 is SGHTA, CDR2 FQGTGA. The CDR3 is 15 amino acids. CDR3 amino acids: CASSSTSGRSFEQFF. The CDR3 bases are TGTGCCAGCAGCTCCACTAGCGGGAGGAGCTTCGAGCAGTTCTTC.

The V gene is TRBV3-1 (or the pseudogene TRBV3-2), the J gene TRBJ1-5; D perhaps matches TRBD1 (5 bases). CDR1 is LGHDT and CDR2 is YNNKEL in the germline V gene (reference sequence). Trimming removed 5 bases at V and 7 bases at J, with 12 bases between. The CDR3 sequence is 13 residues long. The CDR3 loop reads CASSSRSGQPQHF. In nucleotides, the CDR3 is TGTGCCAGCAGCTCAAGGTCAGGGCAGCCCCAGCATTTT.

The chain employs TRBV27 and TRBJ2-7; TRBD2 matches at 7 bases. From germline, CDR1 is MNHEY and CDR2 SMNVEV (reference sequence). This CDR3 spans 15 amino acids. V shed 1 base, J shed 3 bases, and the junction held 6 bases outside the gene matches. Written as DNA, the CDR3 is TGTGCCAGCAGTTTATATGCCGGGGGGAACTACGAGCAGTACTTC. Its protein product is CASSLYAGGNYEQYF.

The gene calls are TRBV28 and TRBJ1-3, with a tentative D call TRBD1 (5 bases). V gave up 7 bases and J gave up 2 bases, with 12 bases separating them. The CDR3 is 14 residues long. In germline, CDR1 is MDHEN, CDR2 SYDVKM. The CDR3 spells CASNYPGAGNTIYF. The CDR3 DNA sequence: TGTGCCAGCAACTACCCGGGGGCTGGAAACACCATATATTTT.

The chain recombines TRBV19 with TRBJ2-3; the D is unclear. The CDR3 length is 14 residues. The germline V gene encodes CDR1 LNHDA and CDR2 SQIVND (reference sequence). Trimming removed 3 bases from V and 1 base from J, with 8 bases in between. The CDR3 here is CASSMSTRTDTQYF. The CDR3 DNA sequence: TGTGCCAGTAGTATGAGTACTCGCACAGATACGCAGTATTTT.

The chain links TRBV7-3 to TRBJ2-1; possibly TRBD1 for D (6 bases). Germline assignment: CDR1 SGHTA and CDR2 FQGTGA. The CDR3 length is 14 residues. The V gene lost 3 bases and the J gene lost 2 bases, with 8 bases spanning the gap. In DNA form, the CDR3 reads TGTGCCAGCAGCTTCGGGACAACCTACAATGAGCAGTTCTTC. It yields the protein CASSFGTTYNEQFF.

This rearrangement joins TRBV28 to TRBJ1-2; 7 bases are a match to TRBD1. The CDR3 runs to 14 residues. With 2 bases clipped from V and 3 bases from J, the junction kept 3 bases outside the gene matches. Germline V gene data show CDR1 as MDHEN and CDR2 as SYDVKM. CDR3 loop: CASSLMGTDYGYTF. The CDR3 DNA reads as TGTGCCAGCAGTTTAATGGGGACAGACTATGGCTACACCTTC.

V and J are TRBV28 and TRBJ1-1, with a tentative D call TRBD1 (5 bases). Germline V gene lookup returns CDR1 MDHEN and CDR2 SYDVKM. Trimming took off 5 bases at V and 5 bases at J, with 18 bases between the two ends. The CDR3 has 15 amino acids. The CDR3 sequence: CASSPPPGGGTEAFF. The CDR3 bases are TGTGCCAGCAGTCCTCCCCCGGGGGGGGGAACTGAAGCTTTCTTT.

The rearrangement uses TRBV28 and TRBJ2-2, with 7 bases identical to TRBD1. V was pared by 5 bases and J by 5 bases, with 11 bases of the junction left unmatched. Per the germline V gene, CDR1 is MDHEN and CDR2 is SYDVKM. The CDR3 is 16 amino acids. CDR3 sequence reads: CASSPGGKVPTGELFF. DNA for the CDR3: TGTGCCAGCAGTCCAGGGGGAAAGGTTCCTACCGGGGAGCTGTTTTTT. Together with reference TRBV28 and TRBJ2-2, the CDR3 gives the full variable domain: DVKVTQSSRYLVKRTGEKVFLECVQDMDHENMFWYRQDPGLGLRLIYFSYDVKMKEKGDIPEGYSVSREKKERFSLILESASTNQTSMYLCASSPGGKVPTGELFFGEGSRLTVL.